Below are 6 T cell receptor beta chains sequenced from a single sample in a study of blood T cell repertoires in COVID-19. Assay used: immunoSEQ multiplex PCR; TCRdb lists only in-frame clones, some missing. Among a few hundred thousand clones listed, 82% were seen once. The source material was peripheral blood. All receptors come from a woman aged 18-30 years with acute or convalescent COVID-19.

J is TRBJ2-6 and V is TRBV19; unclear D gene. Germline loops: CDR1 LNHDA, CDR2 SQIVND (reference sequence). The CDR3 is made up of 18 amino acids. Deletions cut 1 base from V and 0 bases from J, with 13 bases between. The CDR3 sequence is CASSIVAHTVSGANVLTF. Here the CDR3 DNA reads TGTGCCAGTAGTATAGTGGCACATACAGTCTCTGGGGCCAACGTCCTGACTTTC. Together with reference TRBV19 and TRBJ2-6, the CDR3 gives the full variable domain: DGGITQSPKYLFRKEGQNVTLSCEQNLNHDAMYWYRQDPGQGLRLIYYSQIVNDFQKGDIAEGYSVSREKKESFPLTVTSAQKNPTAFYLCASSIVAHTVSGANVLTFGAGSRLTVL.

This sequence joins TRBV18 and TRBJ1-1, with D perhaps matching TRBD1 (5 bases). V lost 6 bases, J lost 6 bases, and 17 bases lay in between. There are 14 residues in the CDR3. Germline V gives CDR1 KGHSH, CDR2 LQKENI. The CDR3 loop reads CASSHRGGSAEAFF. The CDR3 DNA follows: TGTGCCAGCTCCCACCGGGGGGGTAGCGCTGAAGCTTTCTTT.

This rearrangement joins TRBV4-1 to TRBJ2-7, with TRBD1 matching 7 bases. V lost 4 bases to trimming and J lost 2 bases; unmatched junction nucleotides: 14. Germline V gene data show CDR1 as MGHRA and CDR2 as YSYEKL. CDR3 length equals 17 residues. This CDR3 is CASSLLGLPGQPYEQYF. Written as DNA, the CDR3 is TGCGCCAGCAGCCTTCTTGGGCTCCCGGGACAGCCCTACGAGCAGTACTTC.

The chain employs TRBV2 and TRBJ1-2; 7 bases align to TRBD1. This CDR3 is built from 15 residues. Germline V CDR1 and CDR2: SNHLY, FYNNEI. J was trimmed by 6 bases and V by 6 bases; bases with no gene match: 13. In DNA, the CDR3 is TGTGCCAGCAGGCCGGGACAGTACAGTATCGATGGCTACACCTTC. It translates to CASRPGQYSIDGYTF.

The rearrangement links TRBV10-2 to TRBJ2-1; D may be TRBD2 (6 bases). Trimming removed 0 bases at V and 9 bases at J, with 21 bases between. CDR3 length: 17 residues. Germline V gene lookup returns CDR1 WSHSY and CDR2 SAAADI. CDR3 sequence reads: CASSESGGRTRGGEQFF. CDR3 coding DNA: TGCGCCAGCAGTGAGTCTGGGGGGAGGACACGGGGCGGTGAGCAGTTCTTC.

Notes on this clone: The same CDR3 also results from other DNA sequences found in this sample. The CDR3 nucleotides read TGTGCCAGCAGACGGACAGGGGAGACCCAGTACTTC. Translated, it gives CASRRTGETQYF. V and J are TRBV7-6 and TRBJ2-5; 8 bases match TRBD1. This CDR3 has 12 residues. Looked up from germline, CDR1 is SGHVS and CDR2 is FNYEAQ. J gave up 5 bases and V 6 bases, and 2 bases lay outside the gene matches. Based on the CDR3 plus reference TRBV7-6 and TRBJ2-5, the full variable domain is GAGVSQSPRYKVTKRGQDVALRCDPISGHVSLYWYRQALGQGPEFLTYFNYEAQQDKSGLPNDRFSAERPEGSISTLTIQRTEQRDSAMYRCASRRTGETQYFGPGTRLLVL.